The clone carrying this T cell receptor (beta chain) was counted ten times or more. Germline V gene sequence: CDR1 SGHDT, CDR2 YYEEEE. CDR3 size: 12 residues. Trimming pared 2 bases from V and 2 bases from J, leaving 2 bases between. These data come from a study of identical twins. TCRdb called the 5' RACE reads again in MiXCR, with one record for every CDR3 protein. The sample includes 200,000 to 300,000 distinct CDR3 sequences, about 10% seen only once; the top ten take 9% to 10%. The TCR originated in a man in his forties or fifties in good health. The material sequenced was memory T cells sorted from blood. The J gene is TRBJ1-3, the V gene TRBV5-6, with D hard to call. CDR3 residues: CASSFTGNTIYF. CDR3 in DNA: TGTGCCAGCAGCTTTACTGGAAACACCATATATTTT.